Sequencing of this TCR beta chain was carried out in a study of control samples from healthy donors and cancer patients. Method: immunoSEQ multiplex PCR; TCRdb's copy keeps in-frame clones and lacks some. The data contain some 150,000 clones, around 93% of them singletons. V dropped 1 base and J dropped 3; count of bases not matched to a gene: 19. The CDR3 extends over 22 amino acids. Germline CDR1 is SGHTA and CDR2 is FQGTGA. What was sequenced was blood. The sequence was collected from a woman aged 55-69 years in good health. V is TRBV7-3 and J is TRBJ2-1; TRBD2 agrees at 12 bases. The CDR3 loop reads CASSLNPDGWLAGGPGYNEQFF. The CDR3 region has the DNA TGTGCCAGCAGCTTAAACCCCGATGGGTGGCTAGCGGGGGGGCCGGGCTACAATGAGCAGTTCTTC. Complete variable domain (other parts from reference TRBV7-3 and TRBJ2-1): GAGVSQTPSNKVTEKGKYVELRCDPISGHTALYWYRQSLGQGPEFLIYFQGTGAADDSGLPNDRFFAVRPEGSVSTLKIQRTERGDSAVYLCASSLNPDGWLAGGPGYNEQFFGPGTRLTVL.